Each of the 7 T cell receptor beta chains below was sequenced from the same sample in a study of blood T cell repertoires in COVID-19. Here immunoSEQ multiplex PCR was the method, and the copy in TCRdb shows in-frame clones only, minus some. The data hold 150,000 to 170,000 clones, with nearly 80% observed a single time. Sequences were obtained from peripheral blood. These receptor sequences come from a man older than 75 with acute or convalescent COVID-19.

This sequence joins TRBV5-6 and TRBJ1-2, with D possibly being TRBD1 (6 bases). Germline values: CDR1 SGHDT, CDR2 YYEEEE. This CDR3 comprises 14 residues. Trimming removed 4 bases at V and 8 bases at J, with 18 bases between. The CDR3 reads CASSGGAGSYGYTF. CDR3 in DNA: TGTGCCAGCAGCGGGGGGGCCGGGAGTTACGGCTACACCTTC.

This clone was counted only a few times. V is TRBV5-1 and J is TRBJ1-1; possible D gene TRBD1, 5 bases. The ends were cut back, 0 bases at V and 5 bases at J, with 11 bases in the middle. The CDR3 loop spans 14 amino acids. CDR1 is SGHRS, CDR2 YFSETQ, per germline. The CDR3 is CASSLAQAGTEAFF. The DNA of the CDR3 is TGCGCCAGCAGCTTGGCACAGGCGGGGACTGAAGCTTTCTTT.

This rearrangement joins TRBV23-1 to TRBJ1-4; D not certain. TRBV23-1 is an ORF, with its function uncertain. Trimming stripped 0 bases from V and 2 bases from J, with 16 bases between. The CDR3 is 18 residues long. CDR3 amino acids: CASSQSNCRGATNEKLFF. The CDR3, as DNA: TGCGCCAGCAGTCAATCTAATTGCCGGGGAGCGACTAATGAAAAACTGTTTTTT.

The chain recombines TRBV30 with TRBJ2-2, with a tentative D call TRBD1 (6 bases). Trimming shortened V by 4 bases and J by 1 base, and 13 bases separated the two germline ends. The CDR3 extends over 15 amino acids. Germline loops: CDR1 GTSNPN, CDR2 SVGIG (reference sequence). The CDR3 region has the DNA TGTGCCTGGACCCTTAACAGGGTGAACACCGGGGAGCTGTTTTTT. Amino acids: CAWTLNRVNTGELFF.

The chain links TRBV6-5 to TRBJ1-2, with 8 nucleotides matching TRBD1. CDR1 is MNHEY, CDR2 SVGAGI, per germline. CDR3 size: 15 residues. V was clipped by 5 bases and J by 5 bases; unmatched bases: 10. The CDR3 loop reads CASSPGSGGKYGYTF. The CDR3 nucleotides are TGTGCCAGCAGTCCCGGATCAGGGGGCAAGTATGGCTACACCTTC.

This clone was seen a few times. The chain recombines TRBV6-5 with TRBJ2-7; possibly TRBD1 for D (6 bases). The CDR3 loop spans 14 amino acids. The germline CDR1 and CDR2 sequences are MNHEY and SVGAGI. V was cut by 6 bases and J by 4 bases, with 16 bases left in between. This CDR3 is CASRADRSSYEQYV. For the CDR3, the DNA is TGTGCCAGCAGGGCGGACAGATCCTCTTACGAGCAGTACGTC.

A few counts support this clone. The chain recombines TRBV7-2 with TRBJ2-5, with 9 bases aligning to TRBD1. Germline CDR1 is SGHTA and CDR2 is FQGNSA. The trim removed 0 bases at V and 4 bases at J, leaving 0 bases unmatched. The CDR3 extends over 14 amino acids. This CDR3 is CASSLATGGETQYF. The CDR3 coding sequence is TGTGCCAGCAGCTTAGCGACAGGGGGAGAGACCCAGTACTTC. Based on the CDR3 plus reference TRBV7-2 and TRBJ2-5, the full variable domain is GAGVSQSPSNKVTEKGKDVELRCDPISGHTALYWYRQSLGQGLEFLIYFQGNSAPDKSGLPSDRFSAERTGGSVSTLTIQRTQQEDSAVYLCASSLATGGETQYFGPGTRLLVL.